The clone carrying this T cell receptor (beta chain) came up many times. This CDR3 comprises 15 residues. Germline CDR1 and CDR2: DFQATT and SNEGSKA (reference sequence). Losses at the gene ends were 2 bases for V and 3 bases for J; bases not matched to a gene: 8. This sample was included in a study of CD8 T cells in ankylosing spondylitis. TCRdb redid the calling of the 5' RACE reads with MiXCR, one entry per CDR3 protein. The table records under 35,000 distinct CDR3 sequences, roughly 7.2% of them present only once. The J gene is TRBJ1-1, the V gene TRBV20-1; 8 bases map to TRBD1. The sequence was obtained from a male donor with ankylosing spondylitis or in good health (not recorded which). Sequencing input: blood, either unsorted or a sorted T cell fraction (not recorded which). CDR3 sequence reads: CSARSDRGPHTEAFF. Written as DNA, the CDR3 is TGCAGTGCTAGATCCGACAGGGGTCCCCACACTGAAGCTTTCTTT.